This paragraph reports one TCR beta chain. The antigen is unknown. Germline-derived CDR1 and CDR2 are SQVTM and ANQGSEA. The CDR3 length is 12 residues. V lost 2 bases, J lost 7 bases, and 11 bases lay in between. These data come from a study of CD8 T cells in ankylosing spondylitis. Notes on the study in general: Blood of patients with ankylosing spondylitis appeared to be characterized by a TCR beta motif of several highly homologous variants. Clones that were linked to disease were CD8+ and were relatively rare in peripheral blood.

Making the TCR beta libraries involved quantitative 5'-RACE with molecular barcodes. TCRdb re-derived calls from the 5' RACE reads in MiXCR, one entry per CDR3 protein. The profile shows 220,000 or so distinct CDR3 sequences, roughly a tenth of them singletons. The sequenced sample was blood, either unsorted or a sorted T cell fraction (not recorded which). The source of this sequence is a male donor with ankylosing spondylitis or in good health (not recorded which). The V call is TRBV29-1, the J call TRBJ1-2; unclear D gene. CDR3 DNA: TGCAGCGTTGAAAGGGAGGGAAGTGGCTACACCTTC. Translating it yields CSVEREGSGYTF.